Given below is one TCR beta chain in context. These data come from a study of radiotherapy plus CTLA-4 blockade in lung cancer. This CDR3 is built from 16 residues. V was clipped by 5 bases and J by 8 bases, with 24 bases between them. Germline values: CDR1 SGHTA, CDR2 FQGNSA. Libraries were prepared by immunoSEQ multiplex PCR; TCRdb keeps only in-frame clonotypes and omits some of them. The sample carries nearly 110,000 clones, more than 75% recorded once. The clonotype originates from a human donor with non-small cell lung cancer that progressed on radiotherapy plus ipilimumab. Some clones in this sample may be carry-over from other donors' samples. The chain carries TRBV7-2 and TRBJ1-2, with a tentative D call TRBD1 (5 bases). This specimen was peripheral blood, taken from a patient treated with radiotherapy plus ipilimumab. CDR3 sequence reads: CASSITRDAGTGGYTF. Written as DNA, the CDR3 is TGTGCCAGCAGCATCACCCGGGACGCAGGAACGGGCGGCTACACCTTC.